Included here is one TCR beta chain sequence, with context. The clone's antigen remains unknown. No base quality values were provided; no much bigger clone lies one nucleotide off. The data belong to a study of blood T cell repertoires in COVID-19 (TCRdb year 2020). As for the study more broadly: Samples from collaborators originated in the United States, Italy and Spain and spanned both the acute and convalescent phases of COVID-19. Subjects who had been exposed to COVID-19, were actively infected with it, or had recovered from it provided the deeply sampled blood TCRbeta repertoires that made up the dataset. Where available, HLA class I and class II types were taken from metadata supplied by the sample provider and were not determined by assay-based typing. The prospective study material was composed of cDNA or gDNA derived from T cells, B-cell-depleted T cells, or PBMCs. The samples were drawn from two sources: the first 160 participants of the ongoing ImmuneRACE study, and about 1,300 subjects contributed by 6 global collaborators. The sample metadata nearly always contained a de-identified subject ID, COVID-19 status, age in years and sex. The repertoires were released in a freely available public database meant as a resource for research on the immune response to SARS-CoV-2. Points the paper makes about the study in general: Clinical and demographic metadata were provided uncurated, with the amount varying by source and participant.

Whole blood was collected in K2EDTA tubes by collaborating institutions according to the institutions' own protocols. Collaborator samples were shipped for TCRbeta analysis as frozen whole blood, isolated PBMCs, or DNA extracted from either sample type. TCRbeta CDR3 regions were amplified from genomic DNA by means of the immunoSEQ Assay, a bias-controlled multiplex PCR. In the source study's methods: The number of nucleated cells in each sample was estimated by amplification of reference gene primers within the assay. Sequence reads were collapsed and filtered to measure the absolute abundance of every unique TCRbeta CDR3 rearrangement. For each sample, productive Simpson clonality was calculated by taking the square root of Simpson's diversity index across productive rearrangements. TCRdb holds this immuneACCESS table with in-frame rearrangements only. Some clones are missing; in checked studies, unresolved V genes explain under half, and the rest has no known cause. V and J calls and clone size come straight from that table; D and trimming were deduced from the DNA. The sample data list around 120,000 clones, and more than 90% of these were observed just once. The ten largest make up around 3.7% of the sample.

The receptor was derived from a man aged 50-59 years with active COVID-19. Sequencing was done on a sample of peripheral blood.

This receptor has the CDR3 CATSRRTQNTEAFF. The nucleotide sequence reads TGTGCCACCAGCAGACGGACACAGAACACTGAAGCTTTCTTT. The V gene is TRBV15 and the J gene is TRBJ1-1, with TRBD1 perhaps the D gene, on 5 matching bases. The germline V gene (reference sequence) sets CDR1 to LNHNV and CDR2 to YYDKDF. Deletion took 2 bases off V and 1 base off J, with a span of 8 bases between the germline ends. From cysteine to phenylalanine, the CDR3 is 14 amino acids long. Only CDR3 DNA is held: 42 bases, read in frame from base 1.